This note documents a single T cell receptor (beta chain) sequence. Its specificity is unknown. Germline values: CDR1 SGHTA, CDR2 FQGNSA. CDR3 size: 15 residues. The germline V and J ends were trimmed by 1 base and 5 bases, with 12 bases remaining between them. These data are taken from a study of long-term antiretroviral therapy in people with HIV. Study context: The 2015 recommendation for immediate ART came about a decade after the earliest samples. Study-level points and caveats: Blood dating 2004 to 2017 may reflect older ART regimens.

A v3.0 immunoSEQ assay was performed at survey level. Sequencing used immunoSEQ multiplex PCR; TCRdb keeps in-frame clones, though not all of them. Of 30,000 or so clones in the sample, approximately 85% are singletons; the top ten hold 8% to 9%. Sequences were derived from unsorted PBMCs, sampled 3 years after starting antiretroviral therapy. The sequence was obtained from a middle-aged man with HIV. This chain connects TRBV7-2 to TRBJ1-5; D is ambiguous. CDR3 sequence reads: CASSLVLRGDQPQHF. CDR3 coding DNA: TGTGCCAGCAGCTTAGTGCTTCGGGGAGATCAGCCCCAGCATTTT.